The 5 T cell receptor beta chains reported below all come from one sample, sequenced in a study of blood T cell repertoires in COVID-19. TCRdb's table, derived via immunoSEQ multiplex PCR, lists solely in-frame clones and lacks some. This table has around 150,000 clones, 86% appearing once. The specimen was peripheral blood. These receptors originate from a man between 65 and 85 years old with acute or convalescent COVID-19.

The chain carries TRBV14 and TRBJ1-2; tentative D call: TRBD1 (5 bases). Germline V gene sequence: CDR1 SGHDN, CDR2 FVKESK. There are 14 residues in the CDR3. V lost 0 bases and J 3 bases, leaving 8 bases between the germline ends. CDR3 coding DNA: TGTGCCAGCAGCCAAGAGGGGCGGTACTATGGCTACACCTTC. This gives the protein CASSQEGRYYGYTF.

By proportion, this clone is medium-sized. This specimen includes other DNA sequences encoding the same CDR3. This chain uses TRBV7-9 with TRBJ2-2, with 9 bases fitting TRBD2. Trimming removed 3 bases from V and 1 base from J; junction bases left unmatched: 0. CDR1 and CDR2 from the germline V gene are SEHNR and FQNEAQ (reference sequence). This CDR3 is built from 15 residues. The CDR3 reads CASSLTSGNTGELFF. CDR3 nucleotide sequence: TGTGCCAGCAGCTTGACTAGCGGGAACACCGGGGAGCTGTTTTTT.

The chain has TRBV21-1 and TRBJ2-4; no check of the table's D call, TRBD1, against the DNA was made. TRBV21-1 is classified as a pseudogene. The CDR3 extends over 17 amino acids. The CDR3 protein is CASTPPQGGKFQNIQYF. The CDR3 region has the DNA TGTGCCAGCACCCCGCCACAGGGGGGCAAGTTCCAAAACATTCAGTACTTC.

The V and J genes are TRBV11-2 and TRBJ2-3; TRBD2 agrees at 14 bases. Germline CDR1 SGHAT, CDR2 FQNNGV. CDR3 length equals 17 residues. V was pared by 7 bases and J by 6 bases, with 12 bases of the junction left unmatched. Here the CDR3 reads CASNAGTSGSARDTQYF. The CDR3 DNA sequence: TGTGCCAGCAACGCCGGGACTAGCGGGAGCGCCAGGGATACGCAGTATTTT.

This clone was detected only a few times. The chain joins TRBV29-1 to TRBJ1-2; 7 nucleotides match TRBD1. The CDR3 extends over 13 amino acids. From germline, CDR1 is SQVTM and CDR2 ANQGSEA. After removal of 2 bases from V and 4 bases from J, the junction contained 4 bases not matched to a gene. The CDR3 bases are TGCAGCGTTGAATCAGACAGGGTCTATGGCTACACCTTC. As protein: CSVESDRVYGYTF.